This T cell receptor (beta chain) stems from a study of blood T cell repertoires in COVID-19. About the research overall: Sites in the United States, Italy and Spain provided acute and convalescent COVID-19 samples. Nucleic acid was either cDNA or gDNA, and it came from T cells, B-cell-depleted T cells, or PBMCs.

Authors' analysis steps: From reference gene primer amplification, estimates of nucleated cell counts were derived. Sequencing used immunoSEQ multiplex PCR; TCRdb keeps in-frame clones, though not all of them. V, J and clone size are taken as reported in that table, and D and trimming were inferred from the DNA itself. The sample has roughly 53,000 clones; 77% are singletons. The CDR3 contains 18 residues. Per the germline V gene, CDR1 is SGHDT and CDR2 is YYEEEE. Trimming removed 4 bases from V and 2 bases from J, with 24 bases in between. This receptor was taken from a man aged 70-80 years with active or convalescent COVID-19. The sequencing input was peripheral blood. The chain has TRBV5-6 and TRBJ1-1; possibly TRBD1 for D (6 bases). CDR3 DNA sequence: TGTGCCAGCAGCCTGGGGACATCCTCCCGGCGTTTAAACACTGAAGCTTTCTTT. Translated, it gives CASSLGTSSRRLNTEAFF.